Listed here are 27 T cell receptor beta chains from one sample, sequenced in a study of shared clonotypes between healthy human individuals. Sequenced by immunoSEQ multiplex PCR; TCRdb stores in-frame clones only, minus some. The sample records about 590,000 clones, 95% being singletons. Only CD45RO-negative cells positively selected for CCR7 counted as naive CD8 cells, so terminally differentiated effector memory CD45RA+ cells were excluded. The sequencing sample was made of naive CD8+ T cells sorted from blood. These receptors were collected from a woman between 25 and 40 years old in good health.

With regard to this clone: The sample contains more than one DNA sequence encoding this CDR3. CDR3 DNA sequence: TGTGCCAGCAGTCCCGGGACTAGCGGGAGCAATGAGCAGTTCTTC. Translating gives CASSPGTSGSNEQFF. This chain links TRBV27 with TRBJ2-1; TRBD2 matches 14 bases. Germline lookup yields CDR1 MNHEY and CDR2 SMNVEV (reference sequence). There are 15 residues in the CDR3. The V and J ends lost 5 bases and 6 bases, in that order; junction bases with no gene match: 3.

The chain has TRBV9 and TRBJ2-2; 8 bases line up with TRBD2. With 1 base clipped from V and 7 bases from J, the junction kept 3 bases outside the gene matches. This CDR3 is 14 amino acids long. Per the germline V gene, CDR1 is SGDLS and CDR2 is YYNGEE. CDR3 coding DNA: TGTGCCAGCAGCGTATTCACTAGCGGCGGGGAGCTGTTTTTT. This encodes CASSVFTSGGELFF.

V gene TRBV6-1 combines with J gene TRBJ1-2; TRBD1 matches 9 bases. Germline V lookup: CDR1 MNHNS, CDR2 SASEGT. This CDR3 region has 14 residues. J was trimmed by 5 bases and V by 1 base; bases with no gene match: 2. The CDR3 protein is CASSEGDRVYGYTF. As DNA, the CDR3 is TGTGCCAGCAGTGAAGGGGACAGGGTATATGGCTACACCTTC.

This chain connects TRBV28 to TRBJ2-1, with 9 bases that match TRBD1. After removal of 10 bases from V and 4 bases from J, the junction contained 8 bases not matched to a gene. Germline CDR1 MDHEN, CDR2 SYDVKM. The CDR3 runs 14 residues. CDR3 coding DNA: TGTGCCACTACGCTACAGGGGGCGTACAATGAGCAGTTCTTC. This gives the protein CATTLQGAYNEQFF.

The rearrangement uses TRBV4-1 and TRBJ2-5, with a weak D call TRBD2 (5 bases). CDR3 length equals 16 residues. V lost 2 bases and J 1 base, leaving 14 bases between the germline ends. The germline V gene encodes CDR1 MGHRA and CDR2 YSYEKL. The chain's CDR3 is CASSQPFREPQETQYF. DNA of the CDR3: TGCGCCAGCAGCCAACCTTTTAGGGAGCCCCAAGAGACCCAGTACTTC.

The chain employs TRBV6-5 and TRBJ2-2; 9 bases are shared with TRBD1. The V and J ends lost 6 bases and 3 bases, in that order; junction bases with no gene match: 5. The germline V gene encodes CDR1 MNHEY and CDR2 SVGAGI. The CDR3 extends over 15 amino acids. The DNA of the CDR3 is TGTGCCAGCAGCCTCCGGGACAGGGACACCGGGGAGCTGTTTTTT. This gives the protein CASSLRDRDTGELFF.

This clone was recorded once. The chain joins TRBV29-1 to TRBJ2-1; unclear D gene. V lost 4 bases and J 4 bases, leaving 8 bases between the germline ends. Germline-derived CDR1 and CDR2 are SQVTM and ANQGSEA. This CDR3 has 12 residues. The CDR3 DNA follows: TGCAGCGTTGTGGCGATGTACAATGAGCAGTTCTTC. Translating gives CSVVAMYNEQFF.

This clone was observed a handful of times. The rearrangement joins TRBV6-5 to TRBJ1-1; 8 bases fit TRBD1. CDR1 is MNHEY and CDR2 is SVGAGI in the germline V gene. The CDR3 loop spans 12 amino acids. Trimming cost V 8 bases and J 5 bases; bases outside gene matches: 4. CDR3 in DNA: TGTGCCAGCTGGACAGGGAGGACTGAAGCTTTCTTT. Encoded protein: CASWTGRTEAFF.

The chain uses TRBV14 and TRBJ2-5; 9 bases agree with TRBD2. The CDR3 runs 19 residues. V dropped 0 bases and J dropped 5; count of bases not matched to a gene: 16. CDR1 is SGHDN, CDR2 FVKESK, per germline. For the CDR3, the DNA is TGTGCCAGCAGCCAAGACCCCGCCCTCCCTATAGCGGGAGTTGAGACCCAGTACTTC. This translates into CASSQDPALPIAGVETQYF.

The rearrangement uses TRBV13 and TRBJ2-1; weak D call: TRBD1 (5 bases). CDR3 length: 16 residues. V lost 4 bases and J lost 0, with 13 bases in between. Germline loops: CDR1 PRHDT, CDR2 FYEKMQ (reference sequence). In DNA form, the CDR3 reads TGTGCCAGCAGCTGCCGTGACAGCCTCTCCTACAATGAGCAGTTCTTC. This sequence encodes CASSCRDSLSYNEQFF.

CDR3 nucleotide sequence: TGTGCCAGCAGTTACAACGGGCGGATATCCTACAATGAGCAGTTCTTC. Translated, it gives CASSYNGRISYNEQFF. J is TRBJ2-1 and V is TRBV6-5; no clear D gene. The CDR3 has 16 residues. V was pared by 2 bases and J by 1 base, with 12 bases between. Germline V CDR1 and CDR2: MNHEY, SVGAGI.

The chain carries TRBV2 and TRBJ2-7; TRBD1 matches 8 bases. The CDR3 extends over 16 amino acids. From germline, CDR1 is SNHLY and CDR2 FYNNEI. With V trimmed by 6 bases and J by 3 bases, 13 bases remained unmatched. This CDR3 reads CASSRTNRGRNYEQYF. CDR3 in DNA: TGTGCCAGCAGCCGTACGAACAGGGGGAGGAACTACGAGCAGTACTTC.

This chain joins TRBV7-9 and TRBJ2-3; possibly TRBD2 for D (5 bases). This CDR3 contains 15 residues. Germline V gene data show CDR1 as SEHNR and CDR2 as FQNEAQ (reference sequence). V gave up 5 bases and J gave up 3 bases, with 15 bases separating them. CDR3: CASSPDSEPTDTQYF. The CDR3 DNA sequence: TGTGCCAGCAGCCCGGACTCTGAACCGACAGATACGCAGTATTTT.

The genes are TRBV30 and TRBJ2-7; either TRBD1 or TRBD2 may fit D (5 bases each). The CDR3 has 14 residues. V lost 4 bases to trimming and J lost 2 bases, with 15 bases between them. CDR1 and CDR2 from the germline V gene are GTSNPN and SVGIG (reference sequence). The CDR3 sequence is CAWKAGTGAYEQYF. In DNA, the CDR3 is TGTGCCTGGAAAGCCGGGACCGGGGCCTACGAGCAGTACTTC.

The chain joins TRBV5-6 to TRBJ2-7; D unclear. V was clipped by 0 bases and J by 2 bases, with 9 bases between them. The CDR3 sequence is 14 residues long. Germline values: CDR1 SGHDT, CDR2 YYEEEE. The CDR3 region is CASSLGAGAYEQYF. CDR3 sequence (DNA): TGTGCCAGCAGCTTGGGGGCAGGAGCCTACGAGCAGTACTTC.

In the case of this clone: Other DNA sequences in this specimen translate into the identical CDR3. The V and J genes are TRBV27 and TRBJ2-7; D might be TRBD1 (6 bases). The CDR3 loop spans 13 amino acids. Germline assignment: CDR1 MNHEY and CDR2 SMNVEV (reference sequence). The V gene lost 2 bases and the J gene lost 3 bases, with 8 bases spanning the gap. CDR3 in DNA: TGTGCCAGCAGTTTAGGCAGGGGCTACGAGCAGTACTTC. Encoded protein: CASSLGRGYEQYF.

This chain uses TRBV7-9 with TRBJ2-1; 7 nucleotides line up with TRBD1. The CDR3 length is 15 residues. Looked up from germline, CDR1 is SEHNR and CDR2 is FQNEAQ (reference sequence). V lost 5 bases to trimming and J lost 6 bases; unmatched junction nucleotides: 10. The CDR3, as DNA: TGTGCCAGCAGCCGACAGGGCTTTTCCCTCAATGAGCAGTTCTTC. This sequence encodes CASSRQGFSLNEQFF.

This clone has a single count. The chain couples TRBV27 to TRBJ2-1; D remains unclear. The CDR3 has 15 amino acids. The germline V gene has CDR1 MNHEY and CDR2 SMNVEV (reference sequence). V lost 4 bases to trimming and J lost 8 bases, with 18 bases between them. The CDR3 region is CASSWAPREVDEQFF. As DNA, the CDR3 is TGTGCCAGCAGTTGGGCCCCCAGAGAAGTGGATGAGCAGTTCTTC.

The chain combines TRBV29-1 with TRBJ1-2; perhaps TRBD1 as D (5 bases). Germline CDR1 SQVTM, CDR2 ANQGSEA. The CDR3 sequence is 13 residues long. The ends were cut back, 3 bases at V and 8 bases at J, with 16 bases in the middle. The CDR3 sequence: CSVDEAGIGGYTF. CDR3 bases: TGCAGCGTTGATGAAGCAGGGATAGGAGGCTACACCTTC.

This chain uses TRBV5-8 with TRBJ2-7, with no clear D. Trimming left V 2 bases short and J 2 bases short, with 14 bases between. Germline-derived CDR1 and CDR2 are SGHTS and YDEGEE. The CDR3 has 15 residues. The CDR3 DNA follows: TGTGCCAGCAGCTTCTCCCCGGACCGCCCCTACGAGCAGTACTTC. Translating gives CASSFSPDRPYEQYF.

This chain connects TRBV7-9 to TRBJ2-3, with 12 bases matching TRBD2. Per germline, CDR1 SEHNR and CDR2 FQNEAQ (reference sequence). This CDR3 is built from 15 residues. Losses at the gene ends were 8 bases for V and 4 bases for J; bases not matched to a gene: 7. The CDR3 reads CASGRLAGVADTQYF. CDR3 sequence (DNA): TGTGCCAGCGGCCGACTAGCGGGAGTGGCAGATACGCAGTATTTT.

The chain is built from TRBV5-4 and TRBJ2-7; perhaps TRBD2 as D (6 bases). The V and J ends lost 4 bases and 2 bases respectively, with 10 bases between them. Germline values: CDR1 SGHNT, CDR2 YYREEE (reference sequence). This CDR3 has 13 residues. CDR3 region: CASSREVTYEQYF. The CDR3 DNA follows: TGTGCCAGCAGCAGGGAGGTAACCTACGAGCAGTACTTC. Looking up the rest from reference TRBV5-4 and TRBJ2-7 gives the full variable domain: ETGVTQSPTHLIKTRGQQVTLRCSSQSGHNTVSWYQQALGQGPQFIFQYYREEENGRGNFPPRFSGLQFPNYSSELNVNALELDDSALYLCASSREVTYEQYFGPGTRLTVT.

The rearrangement links TRBV28 to TRBJ1-2, with D uncertain. The germline V gene has CDR1 MDHEN and CDR2 SYDVKM. There are 12 residues in the CDR3. The V end was cut by 3 bases, the J end by 7 bases, with 9 bases between. CDR3 nucleotide sequence: TGTGCCAGCAGTTTTAGGCCCCCTGGCTACACCTTC. The encoded protein is CASSFRPPGYTF.

The genes are TRBV7-9 and TRBJ2-2; 7 nucleotides match TRBD1. CDR3 length: 17 amino acids. V gave up 4 bases and J gave up 0 bases; unmatched junction bases: 8. Per germline, CDR1 SEHNR and CDR2 FQNEAQ (reference sequence). The CDR3 reads CASSSPPGGTNTGELFF. CDR3 coding DNA: TGTGCCAGCAGCTCCCCGCCAGGGGGAACGAACACCGGGGAGCTGTTTTTT.

V gene TRBV27 combines with J gene TRBJ2-1; D not certain. CDR3 length: 13 amino acids. The V gene lost 0 bases and the J gene lost 12 bases, with 12 bases spanning the gap. CDR1 and CDR2 (germline): MNHEY, SMNVEV (reference sequence). This CDR3 reads CASSLSDRSWQFF. The CDR3 nucleotides are TGTGCCAGCAGTTTATCCGACCGATCATGGCAGTTCTTC.

CDR3 sequence (DNA): TGTGCCAGCAGCTTGGAGTACCTCGGCACAGATACGCAGTATTTT. Translation gives CASSLEYLGTDTQYF. The chain links TRBV11-1 to TRBJ2-3; D gene uncertain. The CDR3 consists of 15 residues. Germline CDR1 reads SGHAT; CDR2 reads FQDESV (reference sequence). V gave up 3 bases and J gave up 1 base, with 11 bases separating them.

V is TRBV5-6 and J is TRBJ1-1, with D perhaps TRBD1 (6 bases). Looked up from germline, CDR1 is SGHDT and CDR2 is YYEEEE. This CDR3 has 14 residues. The germline V and J ends were trimmed by 3 bases and 1 base, with 10 bases remaining between them. The CDR3 spells CASSSRTENTEAFF. In DNA, the CDR3 is TGTGCCAGCAGCTCGAGGACAGAGAACACTGAAGCTTTCTTT.